The 26 T cell receptor beta chains presented below share a single source sample, sequenced in a study of T cells in Graves' hyperthyroidism and ophthalmopathy (dated by TCRdb to the late 2010s). The library was generated by multiplex PCR. The reads were generated on an Illumina HiSeq 2000. The TCR beta CDR3 regions were amplified from RNA transcripts. For the first round of RT-PCR on the TCR CDR3, the HTBI primer set was used together with the Qiagen OneStep RT-PCR kit. The raw public reads went through TCRdb reprocessing: fastp at Q25, MiXCR clone calling, in-frame beta chains kept. Rows matching on CDR3 protein sequence are summarized as one entry with the most common DNA and genes. This sample gives almost 500,000 distinct CDR3 sequences in total; 20% to 25% of them show up just once. Around 54% of the sample lies in the top ten. The sequencing input was blood. Receptor source: a woman in her 70s with Graves' ophthalmopathy.

In this sample, this clonotype turned up a few times. This rearrangement joins TRBV28 to TRBJ2-7; no firm D call. Per the germline V gene, CDR1 is MDHEN and CDR2 is SYDVKM. The CDR3 consists of 12 residues. Trimming removed 11 bases at V and 1 base at J, with 12 bases between. The CDR3 sequence: CALGGSSYEQYF. DNA of the CDR3: TGTGCCTTAGGCGGAAGTTCCTACGAGCAGTACTTC.

The chain joins TRBV4-3 to TRBJ2-1, with D possibly TRBD1 on 6 matching bases. CDR1 is LGHNA and CDR2 is YSLEER in the germline V gene. V lost 1 base to trimming and J lost 9 bases, with 10 bases between them. This CDR3 region has 13 residues. The CDR3 is CASSQGRGTEQFF. Written as DNA, the CDR3 is TGCGCCAGCAGCCAAGGAAGGGGGACTGAGCAGTTCTTC.

A few counts support this clonotype. V and J are TRBV9 and TRBJ2-3, with D perhaps matching TRBD2 (6 bases). The CDR3 sequence is 16 residues long. Germline values: CDR1 SGDLS, CDR2 YYNGEE. V lost 1 base to trimming and J lost 2 bases, with 14 bases between them. DNA for the CDR3: TGTGCCAGCAGCGTAACCGGGACTCAGCCCACAGATACGCAGTATTTT. It yields the protein CASSVTGTQPTDTQYF.

This chain joins TRBV28 and TRBJ2-6; D is unresolved. The V gene lost 6 bases and the J gene lost 4 bases, with 10 bases spanning the gap. There are 14 residues in the CDR3. The germline gives CDR1 MDHEN, CDR2 SYDVKM. Here the CDR3 reads CASSSSRGANVLTF. For the CDR3, the DNA is TGTGCCAGCAGCTCTTCTAGGGGGGCCAACGTCCTGACTTTC.

This clonotype was found many times. V and J are TRBV6-1 and TRBJ1-2, with D tentatively TRBD1 (6 bases). There are 12 residues in the CDR3. V gave up 8 bases and J gave up 3 bases, with 10 bases separating them. Germline CDR1 is MNHNS and CDR2 is SASEGT. CDR3 sequence (DNA): TGTGCCAGCTCCCCAGGGGACTATGGCTACACCTTC. Its protein product is CASSPGDYGYTF.

This clonotype appeared many times. The rearrangement links TRBV6-2 or TRBV6-3 to TRBJ2-1; D not certain. Trimming left V 2 bases short and J 0 bases short, with 8 bases between. The CDR3 is made up of 15 amino acids. Germline V CDR1 and CDR2: MNHEY, SVGEGT. Here the CDR3 DNA reads TGTGCCAGCAGTTACAGTGTAGACTCCTACAATGAGCAGTTCTTC. Translated, it gives CASSYSVDSYNEQFF.

In its sample, this clonotype was seen a few times. This chain joins TRBV6-2 or TRBV6-3 and TRBJ1-1; D is perhaps TRBD1 (6 bases). The CDR3 has 14 amino acids. Trimming stripped 5 bases from V and 4 bases from J, with 14 bases between. Looked up from germline, CDR1 is MNHEY and CDR2 is SVGEGT. CDR3 loop: CASSPGGPATEAFF. CDR3 bases: TGTGCCAGCAGTCCCGGGGGGCCGGCCACTGAAGCTTTCTTT.

This clonotype has a single count. The chain employs TRBV20-1 and TRBJ1-2; D perhaps matches TRBD1 (6 bases). The CDR3 extends over 15 amino acids. Germline V CDR1 and CDR2: DFQATT, SNEGSKA (reference sequence). V shed 6 bases and J shed 1 base, with 18 bases lying between them. CDR3 nucleotide sequence: TGCAGTGCCAAACCCAAACAGGGAGTTAACTATGGCTACACCTTC. It is translated as CSAKPKQGVNYGYTF.

In the case of this clonotype: A read error may account for a junction end that differs from germline. V gene TRBV19 combines with J gene TRBJ2-7, with D possibly matching TRBD2 (6 bases). CDR3 length equals 15 residues. Per the germline V gene, CDR1 is LNHDA and CDR2 is SQIVND (reference sequence). CDR3 region: CASSTDSTSSYEQHF. DNA of the CDR3: TGTGCCAGTAGTACAGACAGCACTAGCTCCTACGAGCAGCACTTC.

This clonotype was seen ten or more times. The genes are TRBV7-2 and TRBJ2-3; D uncertain. V shed 1 base and J shed 8 bases, with 7 bases lying between them. Germline V gene lookup returns CDR1 SGHTA and CDR2 FQGNSA. The CDR3 contains 12 residues. In DNA, the CDR3 is TGTGCCAGCAGCTTAGATGTCGGTACGCAGTATTTT. Protein: CASSLDVGTQYF.

The chain is built from TRBV7-4 and TRBJ1-2; 7 bases fit TRBD1. J was trimmed by 6 bases and V by 5 bases; bases with no gene match: 27. The CDR3 is made up of 20 amino acids. CDR1 and CDR2 (germline): SGHVT, SQSDAQ. CDR3 sequence reads: CASSRSPSTGATLRGHGYTF. CDR3 sequence (DNA): TGTGCCAGCAGCCGATCGCCCTCCACAGGGGCCACCCTTAGGGGACATGGCTACACCTTC. The full variable domain, with the rest looked up from reference TRBV7-4 and TRBJ1-2, is GAGVSQSPRYKVAKRGRDVALRCDSISGHVTLYWYRQTLGQGSEVLTYSQSDAQRDKSGRPSGRFSAERPERSVSTLKIQRTEQGDSAVYLCASSRSPSTGATLRGHGYTFGSGTRLTVV.

The chain has TRBV29-1 and TRBJ2-5; 8 bases map to TRBD1. Germline loops: CDR1 SQVTM, CDR2 ANQGSEA. Losses at the gene ends were 1 base for V and 4 bases for J; bases not matched to a gene: 5. This CDR3 is built from 14 residues. The CDR3 sequence: CSVEAGGTGETQYF. The CDR3 DNA is TGCAGCGTTGAAGCAGGGGGCACGGGAGAGACCCAGTACTTC.

The CDR3 DNA sequence: TGTGCCAGCAGCGTATGGGCTAGCCTAGGGGGCGGGGAGCTGTTTTTT. Translating gives CASSVWASLGGGELFF. This sequence joins TRBV9 and TRBJ2-2; D may be TRBD1 (6 bases). Germline V gives CDR1 SGDLS, CDR2 YYNGEE. The CDR3 extends over 16 amino acids. V lost 1 base and J 7 bases, leaving 17 bases between the germline ends.

This clonotype occurred a few times. Written as DNA, the CDR3 is TGCGCCAGCAGTGCTACAGGGCGGTTTAACTATGGCTACACCTTC. Protein product: CASSATGRFNYGYTF. The genes are TRBV10-1 and TRBJ1-2; TRBD1 might be the D (6 bases). Germline V gives CDR1 WNHNN, CDR2 SYGVQD (reference sequence). Trimming pared 4 bases from V and 1 base from J, leaving 13 bases between. This CDR3 comprises 15 residues.

This clonotype appeared many times. The V call is TRBV27, the J call TRBJ1-4; D call uncertain. V was shortened by 6 bases and J by 0 bases, with 11 bases between the two germline ends. There are 15 residues in the CDR3. Germline CDR1 and CDR2: MNHEY and SMNVEV (reference sequence). The CDR3 loop reads CASRGRPPTNEKLFF. In DNA form, the CDR3 reads TGTGCCAGCAGGGGCAGACCACCAACTAATGAAAAACTGTTTTTT.

This chain connects TRBV20-1 to TRBJ2-4; D might be TRBD2 (6 bases). CDR1 and CDR2 (germline): DFQATT, SNEGSKA (reference sequence). V lost 2 bases and J lost 5, with 16 bases in between. The CDR3 consists of 15 residues. The CDR3 is CSARTGAAFENIQYF. CDR3 sequence (DNA): TGCAGTGCTAGAACGGGAGCCGCTTTCGAAAACATTCAGTACTTC.

The chain employs TRBV6-1 and TRBJ1-4; D is possibly TRBD1 (5 bases). The CDR3 has 14 amino acids. Deletions cut 10 bases from V and 6 bases from J, with 18 bases between. Germline loops: CDR1 MNHNS, CDR2 SASEGT. This CDR3 reads CATLGLPGHEKLFF. CDR3 bases: TGTGCCACTTTGGGACTCCCCGGGCATGAAAAACTGTTTTTT.

The chain is built from TRBV4-2 and TRBJ1-2; D is unresolved. CDR1 and CDR2 (germline): LGHNA, YNFKEQ. The CDR3 is 15 residues long. Between the trimmed V and J ends, which lost 1 base and 4 bases, there was a span of 13 bases. CDR3 in amino acids: CASSQVSTAPYGYTF. Here the CDR3 DNA reads TGTGCCAGCAGCCAAGTTTCAACAGCTCCCTATGGCTACACCTTC.

This clonotype was found many times. This chain uses TRBV28 with TRBJ2-5; D unclear. V dropped 3 bases and J dropped 2 bases, with 7 bases sitting between them. The CDR3 has 13 residues. Germline CDR1 MDHEN, CDR2 SYDVKM. CDR3 in amino acids: CASSLVAQETQYF. CDR3 bases: TGTGCCAGCAGTTTGGTAGCTCAAGAGACCCAGTACTTC.

The CDR3 protein is CASSLETVNEKLFF. CDR3 in DNA: TGCGCCAGCAGCTTGGAGACGGTGAATGAAAAACTGTTTTTT. The chain uses TRBV5-1 and TRBJ1-4; D is undetermined. The V gene lost 0 bases and the J gene lost 5 bases, with 8 bases spanning the gap. Germline CDR1 reads SGHRS; CDR2 reads YFSETQ. The CDR3 extends over 14 amino acids.

This clonotype was seen only a few times. The J gene is TRBJ1-4, the V gene TRBV19, with a tentative D call TRBD1 (6 bases). The V and J ends lost 10 bases and 8 bases respectively, with 20 bases between them. CDR1 and CDR2 from the germline V gene are LNHDA and SQIVND (reference sequence). CDR3 length: 14 amino acids. The CDR3, as DNA: TGTGCCACCAAAAAGGGGGATTCGTACGAAAAACTGTTTTTT. It translates to CATKKGDSYEKLFF.

The CDR3 bases are TGTGCCAGCAGCCAATTACGCAGACCTAGCGGGATTGGGGAGACCCAGTACTTC. It yields the protein CASSQLRRPSGIGETQYF. This sequence joins TRBV3-1 and TRBJ2-5; TRBD2 aligns across 9 bases. The CDR3 sequence is 18 residues long. Germline-derived CDR1 and CDR2 are LGHDT and YNNKEL (reference sequence). J gave up 5 bases and V 2 bases, and 15 bases lay outside the gene matches.

The V gene is TRBV2, the J gene TRBJ2-7, with TRBD1 identical over 7 bases. J gave up 4 bases and V 3 bases, and 0 bases lay outside the gene matches. Germline V lookup: CDR1 SNHLY, CDR2 FYNNEI. This CDR3 has 12 residues. The CDR3 coding sequence is TGTGCCAGCAGTGAGACAGGGTACGAGCAGTACTTC. Its translation is CASSETGYEQYF.

The rearrangement uses TRBV5-5 and TRBJ2-6; no firm D call. The CDR3 covers 16 residues. From germline, CDR1 is SGHKS and CDR2 YYEKEE (reference sequence). V was shortened by 2 bases and J by 0 bases, with 9 bases between the two germline ends. The CDR3 is CASSFSWRSGANVLTF. The CDR3 nucleotides read TGTGCCAGCAGCTTTTCCTGGCGCTCTGGGGCCAACGTCCTGACTTTC.

The table lists this clonotype with many counts. This chain uses TRBV12-3 or TRBV12-4 with TRBJ2-1, with D perhaps TRBD2 (5 bases). The ends were cut back, 8 bases at V and 9 bases at J, with 20 bases in the middle. The CDR3 is 14 residues long. In DNA, the CDR3 is TGTGCCAGCCGGACTTTCACCGCCGAGGGTGAGCAGTTCTTC. Translation gives CASRTFTAEGEQFF.

The CDR3 nucleotides are TGTGCCAGCGGACAGGAGTCCTACGAGCAGTACTTC. Its translation is CASGQESYEQYF. This sequence joins TRBV2 and TRBJ2-7, with TRBD1 identical over 7 bases. The J segment lost 1 base and the V segment lost 8 bases, leaving 2 bases of the junction unmatched. Looked up from germline, CDR1 is SNHLY and CDR2 is FYNNEI. The CDR3 extends over 12 amino acids. Drawing the rest from reference TRBV2 and TRBJ2-7, the complete variable domain is EPEVTQTPSHQVTQMGQEVILRCVPISNHLYFYWYRQILGQKVEFLVSFYNNEISEKSEIFDDQFSVERPDGSNFTLKIRSTKLEDSAMYFCASGQESYEQYFGPGTRLTVT.